This entry lists 26 T cell receptor beta chains sequenced from one sample in a study of regulatory T cells in long-lasting Graves disease. Libraries of TCR beta came from iRepertoire HTBI primers plus Arm-PCR of CDR3 regions. TCRdb passed the multiplex PCR reads through MiXCR, listing each CDR3 protein once. This sample has fewer than 600,000 distinct CDR3 sequences, with under 25% found just once. Time point meaning: persistent/refractory GD, antithyroid drugs over 5 years with positive TRAb. From RNA extracted from PBMCs, the TCR library was made. The sample was peripheral blood mononuclear cells (PBMCs), taken when the disease was refractory, from a patient treated with antithyroid drugs. All receptors come from a female donor with Graves disease.

This clonotype was recorded a few times. V and J are TRBV6-4 and TRBJ2-3, with D uncertain. The V end was cut by 5 bases, the J end by 5 bases, with 14 bases between. CDR3 length: 14 residues. Germline values: CDR1 MRHNA, CDR2 SNTAGT. The DNA for the CDR3 is TGTGCCAGCAGTTACCGTTTGTCGAAAGATACGCAGTATTTT. Translated, it gives CASSYRLSKDTQYF.

Of note for this clonotype: A read error may be the cause here, since a much bigger clone is one base away. The chain has TRBV6-1 and TRBJ2-5; a possible D gene is TRBD2 (6 bases). V was pared by 7 bases and J by 5 bases, with 20 bases between. Germline V lookup: CDR1 MNHNS, CDR2 SASEGT. There are 15 residues in the CDR3. This CDR3 reads CASNALLAWAETQYF. The CDR3 DNA is TGTGCCAGCAATGCACTTCTAGCGTGGGCGGAGACCCAGTACTTC.

This sequence joins TRBV6-5 and TRBJ2-5; the match to TRBD2 covers 11 bases. Per germline, CDR1 MNHEY and CDR2 SVGAGI. With 2 bases clipped from V and 4 bases from J, the junction kept 15 bases outside the gene matches. The CDR3 is 19 residues long. CDR3 loop: CASSYGPLAGGSPGETQYF. CDR3 coding DNA: TGTGCCAGCAGTTACGGCCCCCTAGCGGGAGGCTCCCCGGGAGAGACCCAGTACTTC.

Only one count was recorded for this clonotype. Here the CDR3 DNA reads TGCGCCAGCAGCAAGGAGGACGAGCAGTACTTC. It specifies CASSKEDEQYF. The V gene is TRBV5-1, the J gene TRBJ2-7; tentatively, D is TRBD2 (5 bases). CDR3 size: 11 residues. The V end lost 4 bases, the J end lost 5 bases, and 7 bases lay between the germline ends. Germline lookup yields CDR1 SGHRS and CDR2 YFSETQ.

With regard to this clonotype: A much larger clone lies a single base off, so this may be a read error. The J gene is TRBJ2-7, the V gene TRBV2; the D gene is possibly TRBD1 (5 bases). V was pared by 4 bases and J by 7 bases, with 8 bases between. The germline V gene has CDR1 SNHLY and CDR2 FYNNEI. The CDR3 extends over 11 amino acids. For the CDR3, the DNA is TGTGCCAGCAGTGCAGGGCGGGAGCAGTACTTC. Its translation is CASSAGREQYF.

A few counts support this clonotype. The V and J genes are TRBV11-2 and TRBJ2-2; maybe TRBD2 (5 bases). Germline V CDR1 and CDR2: SGHAT, FQNNGV. Trimming shortened V by 5 bases and J by 4 bases, and 23 bases separated the two germline ends. The CDR3 is 18 amino acids. The CDR3 loop is CASSPRGLRTLFTGELFF. The CDR3 bases are TGTGCCAGCAGCCCCCGCGGGCTCCGTACACTTTTCACCGGGGAGCTGTTTTTT.

The sample holds a few counts of this clonotype. The V gene is TRBV19, the J gene TRBJ1-1; the D gene is possibly TRBD1 (5 bases). V lost 8 bases, J lost 8 bases, and 15 bases lay in between. The CDR3 is 12 amino acids. CDR1 is LNHDA, CDR2 SQIVND, per germline (reference sequence). The CDR3: CASSWGELEAFF. Written as DNA, the CDR3 is TGTGCCAGTTCGTGGGGGGAACTGGAAGCTTTCTTT.

The genes are TRBV7-3 and TRBJ2-7, with TRBD2 as a possible D gene (6 bases). This CDR3 spans 15 amino acids. V dropped 5 bases and J dropped 4 bases, with 18 bases sitting between them. Looked up from germline, CDR1 is SGHTA and CDR2 is FQGTGA. The CDR3 coding sequence is TGTGCCAGCAGCCCAGGTGGGACTTTGTCTTACGAGCAGTACTTC. Amino acids: CASSPGGTLSYEQYF.

The V and J genes are TRBV7-2 and TRBJ1-1; D possibly corresponds to TRBD1 (6 bases). CDR1 is SGHTA, CDR2 FQGNSA, per germline. This CDR3 has 15 amino acids. V lost 2 bases and J lost 5, with 15 bases in between. Here the CDR3 DNA reads TGTGCCAGCAGCTTAATGGGGGCTCTCAGTACTGAAGCTTTCTTT. Its translation: CASSLMGALSTEAFF.

The chain combines TRBV15 with TRBJ2-7, with D perhaps TRBD2 (6 bases). Trimming took 4 bases from V and 6 from J, leaving 13 bases between them. The CDR3 sequence is 13 residues long. In germline, CDR1 is LNHNV, CDR2 YYDKDF (reference sequence). The CDR3 sequence is CATSTWAGGEQYF. CDR3 bases: TGTGCCACCAGCACCTGGGCCGGGGGCGAGCAGTACTTC. The whole variable domain, filled in from reference TRBV15 and TRBJ2-7, reads DAMVIQNPRYQVTQFGKPVTLSCSQTLNHNVMYWYQQKSSQAPKLLFHYYDKDFNNEADTPDNFQSRRPNTSFCFLDIRSPGLGDTAMYLCATSTWAGGEQYFGPGTRLTVT.

This clonotype was observed at least ten times. This chain links TRBV7-3 with TRBJ1-2; 7 bases are a match to TRBD1. The germline gives CDR1 SGHTA, CDR2 FQGTGA. J lost 10 bases, V lost 1 base, and 6 bases had no gene match. The CDR3 is 13 residues long. The CDR3 DNA sequence: TGTGCCAGCAGCTTAAACCGGGACAGCCACTACACCTTC. This translates into CASSLNRDSHYTF.

The V gene is TRBV19, the J gene TRBJ2-7; D may be TRBD2 (6 bases). The germline gives CDR1 LNHDA, CDR2 SQIVND (reference sequence). V shed 3 bases and J shed 5 bases, with 14 bases lying between them. This CDR3 is 14 amino acids long. CDR3 coding DNA: TGTGCCAGTAGTATTCCGGGAGTAGCCAACGAGCAGTACTTC. This encodes CASSIPGVANEQYF.

This clonotype was recorded a few times. An end of the junction does not agree with germline; a read error may underlie this. The genes are TRBV29-1 and TRBJ1-4, with 9 bases identical to TRBD1. Germline loops: CDR1 SQVTM, CDR2 ANQGSEA. This CDR3 comprises 14 residues. This chain's CDR3 is CNVKGTGLNEKLFF. DNA for the CDR3: TGCAACGTTAAGGGGACAGGGCTTAATGAAAAACTGTTTTTT.

This sequence joins TRBV7-9 and TRBJ1-6; no clear D. CDR3 size: 17 residues. Trimming stripped 1 base from V and 0 bases from J, with 10 bases between. From germline, CDR1 is SEHNR and CDR2 FQNEAQ (reference sequence). CDR3 protein: CASSLGPGDSYNSPLHF. The CDR3 coding sequence is TGTGCCAGCAGCTTAGGGCCCGGGGACTCCTATAATTCACCCCTCCACTTT.

This clonotype has only a few counts. The V gene is TRBV11-2, the J gene TRBJ2-5, with a tentative D call TRBD1 (6 bases). With 2 bases removed from V and 7 bases from J, the gap between germline ends came to 17 bases. Per germline, CDR1 SGHAT and CDR2 FQNNGV. The CDR3 length is 15 residues. CDR3 region: CASSLRSGEWWTQYF. CDR3 DNA sequence: TGTGCCAGCAGCTTAAGGTCAGGGGAGTGGTGGACCCAGTACTTC. The full variable domain, its missing parts supplied by reference TRBV11-2 and TRBJ2-5, is EAGVAQSPRYKIIEKRQSVAFWCNPISGHATLYWYQQILGQGPKLLIQFQNNGVVDDSQLPKDRFSAERLKGVDSTLKIQPAKLEDSAVYLCASSLRSGEWWTQYFGPGTRLLVL.

This clonotype was counted a few times. The J gene is TRBJ2-2, the V gene TRBV4-1, with TRBD1 identical over 7 bases. Trimming removed 5 bases from V and 5 bases from J; junction bases left unmatched: 5. Germline CDR1 MGHRA, CDR2 YSYEKL. CDR3 length equals 14 residues. The CDR3 coding sequence is TGCGCCAGCAGCTCGAACAGGGGTACCGGGGAGCTGTTTTTT. It translates to CASSSNRGTGELFF.

This clonotype was seen a few times. The J gene is TRBJ2-7, the V gene TRBV5-1, with 9 nucleotides matching TRBD1. Per germline, CDR1 SGHRS and CDR2 YFSETQ. This CDR3 is 15 amino acids long. Trimming cost V 4 bases and J 4 bases; bases outside gene matches: 9. CDR3 residues: CASSQTGGGRYEQYF. The DNA for the CDR3 is TGCGCCAGCAGCCAAACAGGGGGCGGAAGGTACGAGCAGTACTTC.

This clonotype has only a few counts. The chain employs TRBV28 and TRBJ2-3; D remains ambiguous. The CDR3 consists of 14 residues. Germline CDR1 MDHEN, CDR2 SYDVKM. V lost 3 bases and J lost 0, with 7 bases in between. DNA of the CDR3: TGTGCCAGCAGTTTTTCGGCTAGCACAGATACGCAGTATTTT. Translated: CASSFSASTDTQYF.

The chain links TRBV6-2 or TRBV6-3 to TRBJ1-1; 7 bases are shared with TRBD1. This CDR3 is 15 amino acids long. J was trimmed by 5 bases and V by 5 bases; bases with no gene match: 11. Germline V CDR1 and CDR2: MNHEY, SVGEGT. CDR3 region: CASSRRTGHGTEAFF. The CDR3, as DNA: TGTGCCAGCAGTAGACGGACAGGACATGGGACTGAAGCTTTCTTT.

The table lists this clonotype with a few counts. The V gene is TRBV11-2, the J gene TRBJ1-1; 8 nucleotides match TRBD1. Germline V CDR1 and CDR2: SGHAT, FQNNGV. The CDR3 spans 13 residues. V lost 0 bases to trimming and J lost 8 bases; unmatched junction nucleotides: 2. The DNA for the CDR3 is TGTGCCAGCAGCTTAGATTGGACAGGGGAAGCTTTCTTT. Protein sequence: CASSLDWTGEAFF.

This clonotype was recorded only once. This may arise from a read error, as a much more abundant clone is one base away. The V call is TRBV6-5, the J call TRBJ1-5; 8 positions match TRBD1. Per the germline V gene, CDR1 is MNHEY and CDR2 is SVGAGI. The CDR3 is 15 amino acids. The ends lost 5 bases at V and 3 bases at J; junction bases unmatched: 6. In DNA, the CDR3 is TGTGCCAGCAGTCACGCGACAGGGGACAATCAGCCCCAGCATTTT. Translating gives CASSHATGDNQPQHF.

The V call is TRBV6-1, the J call TRBJ2-2; D assignment may be TRBD1 or TRBD2 (5 bases each). Germline lookup yields CDR1 MNHNS and CDR2 SASEGT. The CDR3 has 13 amino acids. Deletions cut 7 bases from V and 14 bases from J, with 20 bases between. This chain's CDR3 is CASIRSYRDELFF. The CDR3 DNA reads as TGTGCCAGCATTCGTTCTTACCGGGACGAACTGTTTTTT.

This clonotype was seen at least ten times. The chain recombines TRBV15 with TRBJ2-7, with TRBD2 as a possible D gene (5 bases). This CDR3 region has 16 residues. V shed 0 bases and J shed 0 bases, with 12 bases lying between them. Germline CDR1 LNHNV, CDR2 YYDKDF (reference sequence). The CDR3 sequence: CATSRDRGLSSYEQYF. The DNA for the CDR3 is TGTGCCACCAGCAGAGATCGTGGACTCAGCTCCTACGAGCAGTACTTC.

About this clonotype itself: This may arise from a read error, as a much more abundant clone is one base away. This rearrangement joins TRBV6-1 to TRBJ2-5; D gene ambiguous. Germline-derived CDR1 and CDR2 are MNHNS and SASEGT. The CDR3 covers 13 residues. Trimming cost V 6 bases and J 5 bases, with 13 bases left between them. The CDR3 region is CASRIPGTETQYF. The CDR3 DNA reads TGTGCCAGCAGGATACCGGGTACCGAGACCCAGTACTTC.

The chain is built from TRBV29-1 and TRBJ2-7; D call uncertain. Germline-derived CDR1 and CDR2 are SQVTM and ANQGSEA. The CDR3 extends over 9 amino acids. The germline V and J ends were trimmed by 4 bases and 6 bases, with 4 bases remaining between them. In nucleotides, the CDR3 is TGCAGCGTTGCGTGCGAGCAGTACTTC. As protein: CSVACEQYF.

This chain uses TRBV7-9 with TRBJ2-2, with 7 bases aligning to TRBD1. Per the germline V gene, CDR1 is SEHNR and CDR2 is FQNEAQ (reference sequence). V was pared by 5 bases and J by 6 bases, with 3 bases of the junction left unmatched. This CDR3 comprises 13 residues. The CDR3 spells CASSKGGAGELFF. As DNA, the CDR3 is TGTGCCAGCAGCAAAGGGGGCGCCGGGGAGCTGTTTTTT. The variable domain in full, with the rest retrieved from reference TRBV7-9 and TRBJ2-2, is DTGVSQNPRHKITKRGQNVTFRCDPISEHNRLYWYRQTLGQGPEFLTYFQNEAQLEKSRLLSDRFSAERPKGSFSTLEIQRTEQGDSAMYLCASSKGGAGELFFGEGSRLTVL.